Below are 16 T cell receptor beta chains sequenced from a single sample in a study of CD4+ T cells in melanoma (dated by TCRdb to between 2021 and 2024). Receptor libraries were prepared by the immunoSEQ multiplex PCR assay. As stored in TCRdb, this immuneACCESS dataset retains in-frame rearrangements with V and J assigned. A fraction of the clones does not appear; measured against another copy, unresolved V genes explain less than half of the discrepancy, and the remainder lacks a known reason. Counted in this sample were over 15,000 clones; 81% of them appeared once. The ten biggest clones cover 5.4% of the sample. Sequences were obtained from cells from a culture (not recorded whether cultured in vitro). The receptors stem from a human donor with melanoma.

The rearrangement uses TRBV5-6 and TRBJ1-6, with D possibly being TRBD1 (5 bases). Germline V gene sequence: CDR1 SGHDT, CDR2 YYEEEE. Trimming removed 4 bases at V and 11 bases at J, with 16 bases between. The CDR3 spans 14 residues. As DNA, the CDR3 is TGTGCCAGCAGCGCGGGACGGTTTAGAGCACCCCTCCACTTT. It encodes CASSAGRFRAPLHF.

The rearrangement joins TRBV5-1 to TRBJ1-4; D is perhaps TRBD1 (6 bases). CDR1 and CDR2 from the germline V gene are SGHRS and YFSETQ. V was clipped by 0 bases and J by 5 bases, with 11 bases between them. The CDR3 is 15 amino acids. CDR3 sequence (DNA): TGCGCCAGCAGCTTGGCACAGGGCAGAAATGAAAAACTGTTTTTT. Its translation is CASSLAQGRNEKLFF. The full variable domain, rest sourced from reference TRBV5-1 and TRBJ1-4, is KAGVTQTPRYLIKTRGQQVTLSCSPISGHRSVSWYQQTPGQGLQFLFEYFSETQRNKGNFPGRFSGRQFSNSRSEMNVSTLELGDSALYLCASSLAQGRNEKLFFGSGTQLSVL.

The chain couples TRBV19 to TRBJ1-5; a weak D match, TRBD1 (5 bases). CDR3 length: 16 residues. V was shortened by 5 bases and J by 2 bases, with 16 bases between the two germline ends. In germline, CDR1 is LNHDA, CDR2 SQIVND (reference sequence). Here the CDR3 reads CASSGRGRGGNQPQHF. In nucleotides, the CDR3 is TGTGCCAGTAGTGGACGCGGAAGGGGCGGCAATCAGCCCCAGCATTTT.

The chain combines TRBV11-2 with TRBJ1-2, with TRBD1 matching over 7 bases. Germline values: CDR1 SGHAT, CDR2 FQNNGV. This CDR3 is 14 amino acids long. With 4 bases clipped from V and 8 bases from J, the junction kept 10 bases outside the gene matches. CDR3 in DNA: TGTGCCAGCAGCTCCGATTTACAGGGGTCAGGCTACACCTTC. Its protein is CASSSDLQGSGYTF. The full variable domain, rest sourced from reference TRBV11-2 and TRBJ1-2, is EAGVAQSPRYKIIEKRQSVAFWCNPISGHATLYWYQQILGQGPKLLIQFQNNGVVDDSQLPKDRFSAERLKGVDSTLKIQPAKLEDSAVYLCASSSDLQGSGYTFGSGTRLTVV.

In this sample, this clone turned up a few times. The chain couples TRBV9 to TRBJ2-4; 8 bases are a match to TRBD1. J lost 9 bases, V lost 7 bases, and 18 bases had no gene match. CDR1 and CDR2 (germline): SGDLS, YYNGEE. The CDR3 totals 16 residues. The CDR3 is CASSRGESGGIGIQYF. Here the CDR3 DNA reads TGTGCCAGCTCCCGCGGGGAGTCAGGGGGCATCGGCATTCAGTACTTC.

This clone has only a few counts. The chain recombines TRBV7-2 with TRBJ2-5; 7 bases agree with TRBD2. After removal of 3 bases from V and 5 bases from J, the junction contained 9 bases not matched to a gene. The CDR3 is made up of 15 amino acids. In germline, CDR1 is SGHTA, CDR2 FQGNSA. CDR3 nucleotide sequence: TGTGCCAGCAGCTTCAAGACCCACGGGAGGGAGACCCAGTACTTC. It translates to CASSFKTHGRETQYF.

J is TRBJ2-3 and V is TRBV6-1; 15 nucleotides line up with TRBD2. The CDR3 loop spans 18 amino acids. Trimming took 0 bases from V and 7 from J; bases not matched to a gene: 8. Germline-derived CDR1 and CDR2 are MNHNS and SASEGT. This chain's CDR3 is CASSEAGLAGGRWNTQYF. The CDR3, as DNA: TGTGCCAGCAGTGAAGCTGGACTAGCGGGGGGGCGGTGGAATACGCAGTATTTT.

The count of this clone is one. J is TRBJ2-5 and V is TRBV7-2; possible D gene TRBD2, 5 bases. CDR1 and CDR2 from the germline V gene are SGHTA and FQGNSA. Trimming removed 3 bases from V and 5 bases from J, with 10 bases in between. This CDR3 comprises 13 residues. This CDR3 reads CASSLWETETQYF. The CDR3 nucleotides read TGTGCCAGCAGCTTGTGGGAGACGGAGACCCAGTACTTC.

This chain connects TRBV5-1 to TRBJ1-1; no clear D. The CDR3 is 14 amino acids. Germline V gene data show CDR1 as SGHRS and CDR2 as YFSETQ. The V gene lost 3 bases and the J gene lost 0 bases, with 9 bases spanning the gap. CDR3 nucleotide sequence: TGCGCCAGCAGCTATGACGGACTGAACACTGAAGCTTTCTTT. It is translated as CASSYDGLNTEAFF.

The chain recombines TRBV19 with TRBJ1-1; no reliable D call. The CDR3 runs 14 residues. Trimming stripped 6 bases from V and 0 bases from J, with 11 bases between. Germline CDR1 LNHDA, CDR2 SQIVND (reference sequence). The CDR3 nucleotides are TGTGCCAGTAGGGATTGGGGTCTGAACACTGAAGCTTTCTTT. Translating it yields CASRDWGLNTEAFF.

This sequence joins TRBV5-1 and TRBJ1-1; D unclear. The CDR3 is made up of 13 amino acids. Per germline, CDR1 SGHRS and CDR2 YFSETQ. Trimming took 7 bases from V and 1 from J, leaving 11 bases between them. The CDR3 region is CASGRSENTEAFF. The CDR3 region has the DNA TGCGCCAGCGGAAGATCAGAGAACACTGAAGCTTTCTTT.

This clone was seen a single time. The chain couples TRBV5-4 to TRBJ2-1; D unclear. V shed 4 bases and J shed 5 bases, with 10 bases lying between them. Germline-derived CDR1 and CDR2 are SGHNT and YYREEE (reference sequence). This CDR3 has 13 residues. The CDR3 region has the DNA TGTGCCAGCAGCCGGGCGAGGAACAATGAGCAGTTCTTC. This sequence encodes CASSRARNNEQFF.

This sequence joins TRBV6-5 and TRBJ1-4; D ambiguous. Germline assignment: CDR1 MNHEY and CDR2 SVGAGI. Trimming left V 0 bases short and J 5 bases short, with 7 bases between. CDR3 length equals 14 residues. The CDR3 protein is CASSYSTGNEKLFF. As DNA, the CDR3 is TGTGCCAGCAGTTACTCGACGGGAAATGAAAAACTGTTTTTT.

This clone was seen a single time. V usage is TRBV5-1 and J usage is TRBJ2-3, with 16 bases fitting TRBD2. This CDR3 contains 18 residues. Germline assignment: CDR1 SGHRS and CDR2 YFSETQ. V lost 3 bases, J lost 6 bases, and 10 bases stayed unmatched. CDR3 region: CASSSGTSGGAGLDTQYF. CDR3 coding DNA: TGCGCCAGCAGCTCCGGGACTAGCGGGGGGGCCGGTTTGGATACGCAGTATTTT.

V usage is TRBV27 and J usage is TRBJ1-5, with D possibly being TRBD1 (5 bases). The germline V and J ends were trimmed by 1 base and 5 bases, with 9 bases remaining between them. The length of the CDR3 is 14 residues. The germline gives CDR1 MNHEY, CDR2 SMNVEV (reference sequence). DNA of the CDR3: TGTGCCAGCAGTTTATGGGGCGCTGATCAGCCCCAGCATTTT. Translation gives CASSLWGADQPQHF.

The rearrangement links TRBV5-1 to TRBJ2-1, with 12 bases aligning to TRBD1. Germline V gives CDR1 SGHRS, CDR2 YFSETQ. V trimming: 3 bases; J trimming: 8 bases; junction bases outside the gene matches: 3. CDR3 length equals 14 residues. In DNA form, the CDR3 reads TGCGCCAGCAGCTCGGGACAGGGGGCCTATGAGCAGTTCTTC. This gives the protein CASSSGQGAYEQFF.